Below are 15 T cell receptor beta chains sequenced from a single sample in a study of tumor and adjacent non-tumor tissue in lung cancer. A modified ARM-PCR protocol with three rounds of nested PCR amplified TCRbeta. Via MiXCR, TCRdb re-called the multiplex PCR reads, giving one row per CDR3 protein. This table holds more than 45,000 distinct CDR3 sequences, roughly 69% found once. RNA was extracted from bulk tissue without any cell sorting. This non-tumor lung sample came from over 3 cm beyond the tumor edge. Sequences were obtained from distant non-tumor lung tissue. These receptors were taken from a woman aged 55-69 years with non-small cell lung cancer.

This clonotype was seen many times. The CDR3 does not end in the conserved phenylalanine or tryptophan, so this is likely a read error. The gene calls are TRBV11-2 and TRBJ2-1; 11 bases line up with TRBD2. The CDR3 is 15 residues long. V shed 3 bases, J shed 8 bases, and the junction held 6 bases outside the gene matches. Germline V gene data show CDR1 as SGHAT and CDR2 as FQNNGV. Here the CDR3 reads CASSFQPLAGDEQFL. DNA of the CDR3: TGTGCCAGCAGCTTTCAACCACTAGCGGGAGATGAGCAGTTCCTC.

This chain links TRBV6-2 or TRBV6-3 with TRBJ1-6; D possibly corresponds to TRBD1 (6 bases). CDR3 length: 18 residues. Looked up from germline, CDR1 is MNHEY and CDR2 is SVGEGT. The germline V and J ends were trimmed by 6 bases and 7 bases, with 25 bases remaining between them. This CDR3 reads CASRWGQLMDSENSPLHF. For the CDR3, the DNA is TGTGCCAGCAGATGGGGCCAGTTGATGGACAGTGAGAATTCACCCCTCCACTTT.

Here the CDR3 DNA reads TGTGCCAGTAGGGGTAGGGGAAAGGAGCAGCCCCAGCATTTT. It yields the protein CASRGRGKEQPQHF. The rearrangement links TRBV6-2 or TRBV6-3 to TRBJ1-5; a possible D gene is TRBD1 (5 bases). This CDR3 comprises 14 residues. V was trimmed by 9 bases and J by 7 bases, leaving 19 bases between them. Germline-derived CDR1 and CDR2 are MNHEY and SVGEGT.

Concerning this clonotype itself: At one end the junction does not follow the germline gene, possibly because of a read error. The CDR3 sequence: CASSYTQRRANTGELLF. The CDR3 bases are TGTGCCAGCAGTTATACCCAACGGAGGGCCAACACCGGGGAGCTGTTGTTT. V is TRBV6-2 or TRBV6-3 and J is TRBJ2-2, with TRBD2 as a possible D gene (6 bases). Germline V gene lookup returns CDR1 MNHEY and CDR2 SVGEGT. There are 17 residues in the CDR3.

As to this clonotype: Its ends do not fully match the called genes, so a read error is possible. The chain uses TRBV6-1 and TRBJ2-2, with D possibly being TRBD2 (5 bases). The CDR3 loop spans 13 amino acids. CDR1 and CDR2 from the germline V gene are MNHNS and SASEGT. This CDR3 reads CAGEPDNIGELFF. In nucleotides, the CDR3 is TGTGCCGGGGAGCCAGACAACATCGGGGAGCTGTTTTTT.

As for this clonotype: An end of the junction differs from the germline gene, which may be a read error. CDR3 sequence (DNA): TGTGCCAGCAATTACTTTAGCATTGAAAATTCACCCCTCCACTTT. Translating it yields CASNYFSIENSPLHF. The V and J genes are TRBV6-2 or TRBV6-3 and TRBJ1-6; D not certain. CDR3 length: 15 residues. CDR1 and CDR2 from the germline V gene are MNHEY and SVGEGT.

This clonotype occurred many times. A clone one base away is much larger, so this may be a read error. V is TRBV11-1 and J is TRBJ2-5; D gene ambiguous. V lost 5 bases to trimming and J lost 4 bases, with 14 bases between them. Germline-derived CDR1 and CDR2 are SGHAT and FQDESV (reference sequence). This CDR3 comprises 14 residues. CDR3 residues: CASSVTIWGETQYF. CDR3 DNA: TGTGCCAGCAGCGTGACGATCTGGGGAGAGACCCAGTACTTC.

The sample holds many counts of this clonotype. V usage is TRBV7-8 and J usage is TRBJ2-7, with D hard to call. This CDR3 comprises 12 residues. Germline assignment: CDR1 SGHVS and CDR2 FQNEAQ. The V end lost 0 bases, the J end lost 2 bases, and 2 bases lay between the germline ends. CDR3 loop: CASSLATYEQYF. Here the CDR3 DNA reads TGTGCCAGCAGCTTAGCCACCTACGAGCAGTACTTC.

To note about this clonotype: The junction departs from the called germline gene at one end, perhaps through a read error. The chain uses TRBV4-1 and TRBJ1-1; 7 bases map to TRBD1. Looked up from germline, CDR1 is MGHRA and CDR2 is YSYEKL. The CDR3 covers 15 residues. The CDR3 DNA sequence: TGCGTCAGCAGCCAAGGACAGGTGGCGAAGGCTGAAGCCTTCTTT. Translation: CVSSQGQVAKAEAFF.

V gene TRBV12-3 or TRBV12-4 combines with J gene TRBJ2-5; the D is unclear. With 0 bases removed from V and 3 bases from J, the gap between germline ends came to 11 bases. CDR3 size: 15 residues. For the CDR3, the DNA is TGTGCCAGCAGTTTAGCGCATGGAGACAAAGAGACCCAGTACTTC. Amino acid sequence: CASSLAHGDKETQYF.

Concerning this clonotype itself: Relative to the germline gene, one junction end is altered; a read error may explain this. This chain links TRBV12-3 or TRBV12-4 with TRBJ2-2; 11 positions agree with TRBD1. The CDR3 loop spans 17 amino acids. This CDR3 is CASGFRDRGFYTRELFF. The CDR3 bases are TGTGCCAGCGGTTTCAGGGACAGGGGGTTTTACACCAGGGAGCTGTTTTTT.

Remarks on this clonotype: Given the absence of the conserved phenylalanine or tryptophan at the CDR3 end, a read error is likely. The chain joins TRBV29-1 to TRBJ2-2; 8 bases match TRBD1. The CDR3 is made up of 14 amino acids. Germline CDR1 and CDR2: SQVTM and ANQGSEA. CDR3 nucleotide sequence: TGTAGCGTTGATTGGCAGGGGGCAACCGGAGAGCTGTTTTAT. Amino acids: CSVDWQGATGELFY.

Concerning this clonotype: The junction and the germline gene differ at one end; a read error may be behind it. J is TRBJ2-5 and V is TRBV5-1, with no clear D. The germline gives CDR1 SGHRS, CDR2 YFSETQ. The CDR3 has 15 amino acids. This CDR3 is CASSLDTQQQESQYF. The DNA for the CDR3 is TGCGCCAGCAGCTTGGACACACAGCAACAAGAGTCCCAGTACTTC.

The chain carries TRBV28 and TRBJ2-7, with D perhaps TRBD2 (5 bases). The germline CDR1 and CDR2 sequences are MDHEN and SYDVKM. V was trimmed by 4 bases and J by 10 bases, leaving 17 bases between them. The CDR3 covers 13 residues. In DNA form, the CDR3 reads TGTGCCAGCAGTTCCGGGATAGGGATTCAACAGTACTTC. This encodes CASSSGIGIQQYF. Full variable domain (outside the CDR3, taken from reference TRBV28 and TRBJ2-7): DVKVTQSSRYLVKRTGEKVFLECVQDMDHENMFWYRQDPGLGLRLIYFSYDVKMKEKGDIPEGYSVSREKKERFSLILESASTNQTSMYLCASSSGIGIQQYFGPGTRLTVT.

Concerning this clonotype itself: A much larger clone lies one base from this, so it may be a read error. The J gene is TRBJ2-2, the V gene TRBV6-6, with TRBD1 matching 10 bases. The CDR3 totals 15 residues. Per the germline V gene, CDR1 is MNHNY and CDR2 is SVGAGI (reference sequence). CDR3 DNA: TGTGCCAGCAGTCTCGGGACAGGGGACACCCGGGAGCTGTTTTTT. This translates into CASSLGTGDTRELFF.